This T cell receptor (beta chain) was sequenced during a study of T cells in localized non-small cell lung cancer (dated by TCRdb to the early 2020s). With respect to the entire study: Comparing tumors with uninvolved tumor-adjacent lungs, the study looked at the T cell repertoires of about 240 patients with early-stage NSCLC. Of the NSCLC patients, 129 were male and approximately 99 were female, and the mean age was approximately 66 years. The cohort comprised around 250 treatment-naïve NSCLC patients with resected, localized lung tumors. Broad study findings and their caveats: Higher T cell density in blood was associated with longer overall survival, whereas higher clonality in adjacent lung was associated with shorter survival. Because multi-region sequencing of the tumors was not done, intratumor heterogeneity could not be ruled out. Uninvolved tumor-adjacent lung showed the highest T cell clonality, higher than tumor, which suggests more focused antigenic responses in the uninvolved tumor-adjacent lung. Of the top 100 tumor clones, a median of roughly 57 were detected in paired uninvolved adjacent lung; roughly 26 were also among that lung's top 100. Because of the exploratory design, TCR variables were selected using unadjusted p-values without false-discovery rate correction.

The immunoSEQ Assay was used to sequence TCR beta CDR3 regions from DNA. The published analysis was carried out like this. To compute T cell density, TCR beta template counts were normalized to usable DNA, which was estimated by amplifying housekeeping genes. The preseqR package was used to estimate richness by extrapolating to 400,000 templates for PBMC samples and to 120,000 templates for tissue samples. Clonality was defined as one minus Pielou's evenness. To identify tissue-enriched TCRs, differential abundance testing was run on productive amino-acid clonotypes with a minimum total count of 5 and an alpha of 0.1. Repertoire overlap between compartments was quantified with the Jaccard Index and Morisita Overlap Index. GLIPH grouped TCR beta CDR3s together with public tetramer-defined viral CDR3s, and a viral motif had to include at least three viral sequences and show V-gene enrichment. TCRdb re-hosts the immuneACCESS table, in-frame sequences only. Its copies lack some clones; in the studies checked, an unresolved V gene accounts for under half of them, and the cause for the rest is not known. V, J and clone size are taken as reported in that table, and D and trimming were inferred from the DNA itself. For this sample the table gives fewer than 3,000 clones, of which under 30% were detected only once. The leading ten clones occupy roughly 23% of the sample.

From its cysteine to its phenylalanine, the CDR3 spans 14 amino acids. The CDR3 DNA has 42 bases and is translated from base 1. The germline V gene sets CDR1 to SGDLS and CDR2 to YYNGEE. Trimming at the junction amounts to 0 bases on V and 0 bases on J, and the germline ends lie 6 bases apart. At diagnosis, peripheral blood, uninvolved tumor-adjacent lung and tumor were collected and were preserved as a mix of fresh-frozen and FFPE material. Concerning this clone: Its specific antigen is unknown. No per-base quality is available; no much larger clone lies one base away.

The chain is assembled from TRBV9 and TRBJ1-1; the D gene lacks a confident call. The source of this sequence is a male donor aged 60 or over with stage II squamous cell lung carcinoma. The sequences come from lung tumor tissue, collected before any cancer treatment. Read as DNA, the sequence is TGTGCCAGCAGCGTAGGACAAATGAACACTGAAGCTTTCTTT. Its coded protein is CASSVGQMNTEAFF.